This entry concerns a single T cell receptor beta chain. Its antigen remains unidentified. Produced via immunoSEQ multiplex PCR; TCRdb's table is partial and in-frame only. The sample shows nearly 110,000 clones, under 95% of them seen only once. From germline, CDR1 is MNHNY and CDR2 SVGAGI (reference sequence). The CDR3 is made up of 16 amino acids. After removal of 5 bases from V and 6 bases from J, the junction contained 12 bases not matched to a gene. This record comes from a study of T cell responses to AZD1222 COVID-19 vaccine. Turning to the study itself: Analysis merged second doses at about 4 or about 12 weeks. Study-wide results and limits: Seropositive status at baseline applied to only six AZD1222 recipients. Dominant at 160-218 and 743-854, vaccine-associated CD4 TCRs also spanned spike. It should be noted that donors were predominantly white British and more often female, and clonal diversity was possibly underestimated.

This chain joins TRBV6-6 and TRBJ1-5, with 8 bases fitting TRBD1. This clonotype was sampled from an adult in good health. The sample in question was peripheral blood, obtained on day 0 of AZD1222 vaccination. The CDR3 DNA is TGTGCCAGCAGTAACCCAATAAACAGGGGGGGTCAGCCCCAGCATTTT. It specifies CASSNPINRGGQPQHF.